The TCR beta chain under discussion was sequenced for a study of CD8+CD57+ T cells in acquired aplastic anemia. As for the study in general: Average CD4+ read depth in healthy donors was approximately 11 million reads. Findings and caveats of the study: Overlapping CD8+ CDR3 repertoires of patients and controls contained around 30 shared sequences. Simpson's diversity of CD8+ cells was not significantly different in patients compared with controls.

This clonotype showed up many times. The antigen is not known. The germline gives CDR1 SGHRS, CDR2 YFSETQ. This CDR3 region has 15 residues. Losses at the gene ends were 4 bases for V and 1 base for J; bases not matched to a gene: 5. TCR beta VDJ combinations and CDR3 sequences were profiled from genomic DNA. TCRdb reprocessed the reads via MiXCR and lists one record per CDR3 protein. The sample contains 150,000 to 200,000 distinct CDR3 sequences, 35% to 55% of which appear only once. The sequenced sample consisted of sorted CD4+, CD8+, or CD8+CD57+ T cells (not recorded which) from PBMCs. The V call is TRBV5-1, the J call TRBJ1-5; TRBD1 matches at 7 bases. This TCR derives from a human donor in good health. Here the CDR3 reads CASSPGDSSNQPQHF. The CDR3 DNA reads TGCGCCAGCAGCCCGGGGGACAGCAGCAATCAGCCCCAGCATTTT.